This record covers a single T cell receptor beta chain. This receptor's antigen is unknown. The record has no base qualities; no much larger clone is one base away. The data stem from a study of radiation and T cells in renal cell carcinoma (dated by TCRdb to 2019 to 2021). For the wider study: Samples were obtained from a clinical trial, in which 15 Gy stereotactic body radiation therapy was delivered to primary renal cell carcinomas and nephrectomy was performed 4 weeks later. TCR beta sequencing covered around 50 samples in total, comprising around 25 tumors and roughly 27 peripheral blood samples. A total of about 4 million unique CDR3 nucleotide sequences, encoding 2.5 million to 3 million unique CDR3 amino acid sequences, were found across all 55 or so samples. What the work shows at the level of the full study, not this receptor alone: Tracking of blood repertoire dynamics stopped at approximately four weeks after treatment, with no follow-up past that point. Because pretreatment tumor biopsies were not available, the study could not determine whether clonotypes were already present within the tumor at baseline. With a single-armed trial design, the study had no way to address how radiation dose or scheduling affects the TCR repertoire. In blood, the top tumor clonotypes increased from baseline to 2 weeks after radiation and then shrank by 4 weeks, which suggests a temporary expansion of tumor-resident clones.

TCR beta libraries were generated from genomic DNA with the immunoSEQ kit, following the manufacturer's recommendations. To prepare libraries, a first multiplex PCR with proprietary primers was run, followed by a second PCR that added unique barcodes, and a bead cleanup was done after each round. Each sample batch included a kit-provided positive control reaction and a negative control reaction. The final libraries were assessed on an Agilent 4200 TapeStation D1000 ScreenTape, pooled by volume, and quantified by qPCR. Sequencing ran on an Illumina NextSeq500 with a MidOutput 150-cycle cartridge, using 156 Read1 and 15 Index1 cycles with kit custom primers. The pooled library was loaded at roughly 0.92 pM with a 20% PhiX control spike-in. The study's own analysis went as follows. Vendor-processed data were analyzed in R, and a clonotype was defined as all T cells sharing the same CDR3 nucleotide sequence. In the clone abundance analyses, frequencies in each sample were normalized to that sample's 10,000 most abundant clones. Before analysis, public T cell clones were removed, and these numbered fewer than six per sample on average. A difference in abundance of at least 32-fold between compartments was used to define tumor-enriched and baseline blood-enriched clonotypes. Clonotypes expanded or contracted between blood time points were identified with a beta-binomial differential abundance model. The Baroni-Urbani and Buser coefficient was used to measure tumor-blood repertoire similarity, and groups were compared with two-tailed Wilcoxon tests in R. Here the immuneACCESS table is served through TCRdb, limited to in-frame sequences with V and J called. Missing clones are a known gap in these copies; in checked studies unresolved V genes cover under half, and the rest lacks a known reason. V, J and clone size were drawn from that table, and D and trimming were deduced from the DNA. In all, the sample holds 100,000 to 150,000 clones, and roughly four fifths of those were seen once. The top ten clonotypes cover 5% to 6.5% of the sample.

From the germline V gene, CDR1 is SGHDN and CDR2 is FVKESK. The germline ends are 11 bases apart after V is trimmed by 1 base and J by 1 base. The cysteine opens and the phenylalanine closes a CDR3 of 16 amino acids. Only the CDR3 portion is preserved as DNA: 48 bases, with reading frame beginning at the first base. The time point label corresponds to: blood 2 weeks post-SBRT. The meaning of the sample's treatment or condition label: 15 Gy SBRT to primary tumor, nephrectomy 4 weeks later. To track tumor-enriched clonotypes, serial peripheral blood was sampled from radiation-treated patients at baseline and at 2 weeks and 4 weeks after SBRT. Every patient's renal cell carcinoma showed clear cell pathology. Genomic DNA for TCR sequencing was prepared using the QIAamp DNA Blood Mini Kit (Qiagen). Samples were included in the analyses only if all quality control checks were passed.

The TCR was taken from a man in his forties or fifties with renal cell carcinoma. Sequencing used blood, obtained from a patient whose treatment included radiotherapy and nephrectomy. This sequence uses TRBV14 and TRBJ2-1; the D gene identity is not certain. The nucleotide sequence is TGTGCCAGCAGCCAAGTGGGGATACTGTCCTACAATGAGCAGTTCTTC. Its amino acids are CASSQVGILSYNEQFF.